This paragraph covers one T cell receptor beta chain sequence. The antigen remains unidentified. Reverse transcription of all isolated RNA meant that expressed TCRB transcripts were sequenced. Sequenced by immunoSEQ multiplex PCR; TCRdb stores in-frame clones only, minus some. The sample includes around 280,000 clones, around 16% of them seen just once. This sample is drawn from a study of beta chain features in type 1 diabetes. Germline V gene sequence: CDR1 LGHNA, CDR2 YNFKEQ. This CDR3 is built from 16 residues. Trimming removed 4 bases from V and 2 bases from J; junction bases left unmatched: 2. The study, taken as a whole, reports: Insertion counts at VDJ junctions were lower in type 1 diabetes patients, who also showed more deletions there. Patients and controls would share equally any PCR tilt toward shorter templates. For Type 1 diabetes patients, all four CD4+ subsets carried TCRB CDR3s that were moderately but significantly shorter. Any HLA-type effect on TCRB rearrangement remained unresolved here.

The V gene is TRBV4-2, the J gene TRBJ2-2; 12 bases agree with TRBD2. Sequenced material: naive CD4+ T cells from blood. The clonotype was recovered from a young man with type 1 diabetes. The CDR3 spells CASSLGLAGNTGELFF. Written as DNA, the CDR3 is TGTGCCAGCAGCCTAGGACTAGCGGGAAACACCGGGGAGCTGTTTTTT.